The entry below gives a single TCR beta chain sequence along with its context. Its antigen is still unknown. The data are from a study of graft-versus-host responses after intestinal transplantation. Overall study findings and caveats: Detection of GvH clones occurred in recipient marrow, and some had their first appearance in ileum or blood.

Clones were read by immunoSEQ multiplex PCR, and TCRdb kept only the in-frame ones, dropping some. The sample has around 50,000 clones; 89% are singletons. The CDR3 length is 13 residues. Germline V gene sequence: CDR1 LNHDA, CDR2 SQIVND (reference sequence). V lost 3 bases and J lost 3, with 9 bases in between. This sample comprised unstimulated CD4+ T cells sorted from spleen or lymph node cells, obtained before transplant. The clonotype was recovered from a human donor who was the organ donor for an intestinal transplant. This chain connects TRBV19 to TRBJ2-7; D is undetermined. CDR3 amino acids: CASSIVFNYEQYF. In nucleotides, the CDR3 is TGTGCCAGTAGTATTGTTTTCAACTACGAGCAGTACTTC.